Below are 22 T cell receptor beta chains sequenced from a single sample in a study of CD8 T cells in ankylosing spondylitis (dated by TCRdb to about 2017). Library preparation employed 5' RACE. The reads were generated on an Illumina HiSeq 2500. TCRdb reprocessed the public reads (quality trimming at Q25 with fastp, clone calling with MiXCR) and kept in-frame beta chains. Duplicate CDR3 protein sequences are folded into a single record with the most common DNA and genes. The sample records some 130,000 distinct CDR3 sequences, approximately 13% of which are singletons. 3% of the sample belongs to the ten largest clones. The sequencing sample was made of blood, either unsorted or a sorted T cell fraction (not recorded which). The receptors shown here come from a female donor with ankylosing spondylitis or in good health (not recorded which).

The chain recombines TRBV27 with TRBJ2-5; D is ambiguous. V lost 2 bases to trimming and J lost 4 bases, with 8 bases between them. Per germline, CDR1 MNHEY and CDR2 SMNVEV (reference sequence). The CDR3 length is 13 residues. CDR3 sequence (DNA): TGTGCCAGCAGTTTAAGTTGGGGAGAGACCCAGTACTTC. This gives the protein CASSLSWGETQYF.

This clonotype appeared a few times. The gene calls are TRBV5-1 and TRBJ2-2; the match to TRBD2 covers 11 bases. With 4 bases clipped from V and 5 bases from J, the junction kept 7 bases outside the gene matches. The CDR3 is made up of 16 amino acids. The V gene's germline CDR1 is SGHRS and CDR2 YFSETQ. CDR3 DNA sequence: TGCGCCAGCAGCCCCGGGACTAGCGGACAGACCGGGGAGCTGTTTTTT. Translation gives CASSPGTSGQTGELFF.

This clonotype was detected ten times or more. The chain joins TRBV20-1 to TRBJ2-7, with D hard to call. The V end lost 2 bases, the J end lost 0 bases, and 11 bases lay between the germline ends. Looked up from germline, CDR1 is DFQATT and CDR2 is SNEGSKA (reference sequence). CDR3 size: 14 residues. DNA of the CDR3: TGCAGTGCTAGATCCGTGACTGCCTCCTACGAGCAGTACTTC. This encodes CSARSVTASYEQYF.

The CDR3 region has the DNA TGTGCCATCAATGAACAGGGGATCAATCAGCCCCAGCATTTT. It is translated as CAINEQGINQPQHF. The chain carries TRBV10-3 and TRBJ1-5; 7 bases are shared with TRBD1. V was clipped by 7 bases and J by 3 bases; unmatched bases: 6. Germline CDR1 ENHRY, CDR2 SYGVKD. The CDR3 sequence is 14 residues long.

This clonotype occurred a few times. J is TRBJ2-2 and V is TRBV5-6, with TRBD1 matching over 9 bases. Looked up from germline, CDR1 is SGHDT and CDR2 is YYEEEE. V gave up 1 base and J gave up 3 bases; unmatched junction bases: 4. The CDR3 has 16 residues. The CDR3 protein is CASSLTGTGYTGELFF. The CDR3 region has the DNA TGTGCCAGCAGCTTGACCGGGACAGGGTACACCGGGGAGCTGTTTTTT.

The table lists this clonotype with a few counts. The rearrangement joins TRBV5-1 to TRBJ2-3, with D possibly matching TRBD2 (5 bases). There are 15 residues in the CDR3. Between the trimmed V and J ends, which lost 2 bases and 3 bases, there was a span of 13 bases. Germline loops: CDR1 SGHRS, CDR2 YFSETQ. In DNA, the CDR3 is TGCGCCAGCAGCTTCGGTGGGAGACCGACAGATACGCAGTATTTT. It yields the protein CASSFGGRPTDTQYF.

This clonotype was seen repeatedly, ten times or more. J is TRBJ2-5 and V is TRBV7-9; TRBD2 agrees at 7 bases. The CDR3 loop spans 15 amino acids. With 7 bases clipped from V and 2 bases from J, the junction kept 10 bases outside the gene matches. The germline V gene has CDR1 SEHNR and CDR2 FQNEAQ (reference sequence). This chain's CDR3 is CASTGGAGLQETQYF. The CDR3 DNA reads TGTGCCAGCACCGGGGGAGCGGGACTACAAGAGACCCAGTACTTC.

This clonotype showed up just a few times. The gene calls are TRBV5-8 and TRBJ2-3; D possibly matches TRBD1 or TRBD2 (5 bases each). The germline V gene has CDR1 SGHTS and CDR2 YDEGEE. CDR3 length: 16 amino acids. V was pared by 0 bases and J by 1 base, with 12 bases between. CDR3 sequence reads: CASSLEGRVGTDTQYF. In nucleotides, the CDR3 is TGTGCCAGCAGCTTGGAGGGGCGGGTCGGCACAGATACGCAGTATTTT.

This chain connects TRBV9 to TRBJ2-2; no firm D call. Germline CDR1 SGDLS, CDR2 YYNGEE. V lost 0 bases and J lost 6, with 3 bases in between. This CDR3 contains 12 residues. The CDR3 sequence is CASSVGSGELFF. DNA for the CDR3: TGTGCCAGCAGCGTAGGGTCCGGGGAGCTGTTTTTT.

The gene calls are TRBV20-1 and TRBJ1-3; no clear D. V dropped 6 bases and J dropped 0 bases, with 12 bases sitting between them. Per germline, CDR1 DFQATT and CDR2 SNEGSKA (reference sequence). This CDR3 comprises 14 residues. The CDR3 bases are TGCAGTGCCAGACCGAGGGCCTCTGGAAACACCATATATTTT. It specifies CSARPRASGNTIYF.

In DNA, the CDR3 is TGTGCCAGCAGCCCCGGGACAAGCGATGAAAAACTGTTTTTT. Its translation is CASSPGTSDEKLFF. The rearrangement links TRBV3-1 to TRBJ1-4; D may be TRBD1 (6 bases). The CDR3 extends over 14 amino acids. CDR1 is LGHDT, CDR2 YNNKEL, per germline (reference sequence). The V gene lost 4 bases and the J gene lost 6 bases, with 12 bases spanning the gap.

The rearrangement uses TRBV7-2 and TRBJ1-1; no reliable D call. Germline CDR1 and CDR2: SGHTA and FQGNSA. The CDR3 covers 13 residues. With 5 bases removed from V and 7 bases from J, the gap between germline ends came to 14 bases. CDR3 DNA: TGTGCCAGCAGCCCGACAATGATCGGTGAAGCTTTCTTT. This gives the protein CASSPTMIGEAFF. The entire variable domain, with the rest obtained from reference TRBV7-2 and TRBJ1-1, is as follows: GAGVSQSPSNKVTEKGKDVELRCDPISGHTALYWYRQSLGQGLEFLIYFQGNSAPDKSGLPSDRFSAERTGGSVSTLTIQRTQQEDSAVYLCASSPTMIGEAFFGQGTRLTVV.

The genes are TRBV11-2 and TRBJ1-1; weak D call: TRBD1 (6 bases). CDR3 length: 20 amino acids. Between the trimmed V and J ends, which lost 8 bases and 5 bases, there was a span of 36 bases. Per the germline V gene, CDR1 is SGHAT and CDR2 is FQNNGV. CDR3 residues: CASSIQGVGAHIQFGTEAFF. The CDR3 region has the DNA TGTGCCAGCTCCATTCAAGGAGTGGGGGCTCATATCCAGTTTGGGACTGAAGCTTTCTTT.

This clonotype was detected many times. V gene TRBV4-1 combines with J gene TRBJ2-7; weak D call: TRBD1 (6 bases). This CDR3 has 17 amino acids. V was pared by 4 bases and J by 4 bases, with 23 bases between. Germline CDR1 MGHRA, CDR2 YSYEKL. The CDR3 coding sequence is TGCGCCAGCAGCCCAAAAACGGGACGCCAGGGGTTATACGAGCAGTACTTC. Translating gives CASSPKTGRQGLYEQYF.

A few counts support this clonotype. The chain couples TRBV21-1 to TRBJ2-7; the D call of TRBD1 is as the table states it, not checked on the DNA. TRBV21-1 is reported as a pseudogene. This CDR3 has 13 amino acids. CDR3 amino acids: CASSNVRSYEQYF. The CDR3 DNA reads TGTGCCAGCAGCAATGTCCGGTCCTACGAGCAGTACTTC.

This clonotype occurred a few times. The rearrangement uses TRBV7-9 and TRBJ2-5, with TRBD2 as a possible D gene (5 bases). Trimming removed 1 base from V and 1 base from J, with 10 bases in between. This CDR3 is built from 15 residues. Germline V gives CDR1 SEHNR, CDR2 FQNEAQ (reference sequence). The CDR3 spells CASSLGTSLQETQYF. CDR3 DNA sequence: TGTGCCAGCAGCTTAGGGACTTCTCTCCAAGAGACCCAGTACTTC.

This clonotype was seen many times. V and J are TRBV18 and TRBJ2-2, with 7 positions matching TRBD1. V shed 4 bases and J 6 bases; nucleotides not matched to a gene: 5. The CDR3 totals 14 residues. Germline CDR1 and CDR2: KGHSH and LQKENI. The CDR3 bases are TGTGCCAGCTCACTGGACAGGTTGGCCGGGGAGCTGTTTTTT. Translated, it gives CASSLDRLAGELFF.

This clonotype occurred many times. The chain is built from TRBV12-3 or TRBV12-4 and TRBJ2-7, with D tentatively TRBD2 (6 bases). The CDR3 consists of 14 residues. Trimming took off 6 bases at V and 2 bases at J, with 14 bases between the two ends. Written as DNA, the CDR3 is TGTGCCAGCAGGAATACGGGACTGGCCTACGAGCAGTACTTC. This gives the protein CASRNTGLAYEQYF.

This clonotype was counted many times. In DNA, the CDR3 is TGCGCCAGCAGCTATGACAGGGGTATTTCCTACGAGCAGTACTTC. This codes for CASSYDRGISYEQYF. The chain is built from TRBV5-1 and TRBJ2-7; 8 nucleotides match TRBD1. CDR3 length: 15 amino acids. Germline V gene data show CDR1 as SGHRS and CDR2 as YFSETQ. The V gene end was trimmed by 3 bases and the J gene end by 1 base; junction bases not matched to a gene: 6.

The chain employs TRBV21-1 and TRBJ2-2; the D segment call TRBD1 is taken from the table without a DNA check. TRBV21-1 is noted as a pseudogene. The CDR3 length is 15 residues. CDR3 in amino acids: CASSKARGNTGELFF. The DNA for the CDR3 is TGTGCCAGCAGCAAAGCCAGGGGGAACACCGGGGAGCTGTTTTTT.

This clonotype was detected a few times. This chain links TRBV20-1 with TRBJ1-2; 7 bases align to TRBD1. The germline CDR1 and CDR2 sequences are DFQATT and SNEGSKA (reference sequence). The CDR3 sequence is 13 residues long. Trimming at V came to 6 bases and at J to 1 base, leaving 5 bases not matched to a gene. CDR3 sequence reads: CSAEAGGNYGYTF. CDR3 DNA: TGCAGTGCCGAGGCAGGGGGTAACTATGGCTACACCTTC.

The V gene is TRBV12-3 or TRBV12-4, the J gene TRBJ2-7; D not resolved. The CDR3 length is 15 residues. Trimming left V 2 bases short and J 1 base short, with 12 bases between. CDR3 nucleotide sequence: TGTGCCAGCAGTTTAAGTCCAGACGGATCCTACGAGCAGTACTTC. Translated, it gives CASSLSPDGSYEQYF.